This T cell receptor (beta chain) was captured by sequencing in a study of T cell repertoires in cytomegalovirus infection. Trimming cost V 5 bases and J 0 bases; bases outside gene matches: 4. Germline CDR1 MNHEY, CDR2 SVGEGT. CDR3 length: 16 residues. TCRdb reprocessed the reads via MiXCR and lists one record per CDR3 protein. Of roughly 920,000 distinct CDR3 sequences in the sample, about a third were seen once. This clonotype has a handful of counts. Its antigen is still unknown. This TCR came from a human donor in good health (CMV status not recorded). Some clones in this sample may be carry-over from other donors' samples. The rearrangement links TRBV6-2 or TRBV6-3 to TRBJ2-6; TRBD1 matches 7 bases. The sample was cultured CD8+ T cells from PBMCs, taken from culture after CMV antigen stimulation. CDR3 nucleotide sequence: TGTGCCAGCAGTGGGGACAGCCGCTCTGGGGCCAACGTCCTGACTTTC. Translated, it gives CASSGDSRSGANVLTF.